This TCR beta chain was recovered during a study of blood T cell repertoires in COVID-19. Measured with immunoSEQ multiplex PCR; TCRdb has only the in-frame clones, and not every one. The sample has 250,000 to 350,000 clones; roughly 90% are singletons. V trimming: 4 bases; J trimming: 5 bases; junction bases outside the gene matches: 9. This CDR3 comprises 15 residues. CDR1 and CDR2 (germline): SGHRS, YFSETQ. The receptor was derived from a woman aged 60 to 75 with acute or convalescent COVID-19. The V gene is TRBV5-1, the J gene TRBJ2-5, with 9 nucleotides matching TRBD2. Specimen: peripheral blood. The CDR3 spells CASSTLAGGPETQYF. The DNA of the CDR3 is TGCGCCAGCAGCACCCTGGCGGGGGGGCCCGAGACCCAGTACTTC.